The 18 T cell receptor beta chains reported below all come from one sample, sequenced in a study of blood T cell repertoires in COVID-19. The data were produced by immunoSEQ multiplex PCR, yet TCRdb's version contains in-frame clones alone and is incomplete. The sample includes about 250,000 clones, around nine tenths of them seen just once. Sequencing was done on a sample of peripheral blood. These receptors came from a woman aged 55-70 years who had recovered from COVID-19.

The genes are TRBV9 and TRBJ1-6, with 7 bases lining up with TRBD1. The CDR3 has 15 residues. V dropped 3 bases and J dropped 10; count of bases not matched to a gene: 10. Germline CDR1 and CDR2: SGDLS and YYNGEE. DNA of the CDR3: TGTGCCAGCAGCGAGGTGACAGGGCCGGGCTCACCCCTCCACTTT. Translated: CASSEVTGPGSPLHF. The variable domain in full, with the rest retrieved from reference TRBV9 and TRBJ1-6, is DSGVTQTPKHLITATGQRVTLRCSPRSGDLSVYWYQQSLDQGLQFLIQYYNGEERAKGNILERFSAQQFPDLHSELNLSSLELGDSALYFCASSEVTGPGSPLHFGNGTRLTVT.

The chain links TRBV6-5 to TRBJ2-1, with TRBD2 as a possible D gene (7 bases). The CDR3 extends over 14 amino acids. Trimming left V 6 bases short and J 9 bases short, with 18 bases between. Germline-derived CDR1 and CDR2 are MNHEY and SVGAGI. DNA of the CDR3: TGTGCCAGCAGAGGTCCCGGGGGGCCAAGTGAGCAGTTCTTC. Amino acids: CASRGPGGPSEQFF.

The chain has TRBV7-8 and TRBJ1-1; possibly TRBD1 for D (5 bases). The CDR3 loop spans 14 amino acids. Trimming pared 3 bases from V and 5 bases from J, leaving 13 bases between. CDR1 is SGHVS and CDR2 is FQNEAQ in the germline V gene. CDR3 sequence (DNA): TGTGCCAGCAGCTTTCGCAGGGAACGGACTGAAGCTTTCTTT. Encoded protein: CASSFRRERTEAFF.

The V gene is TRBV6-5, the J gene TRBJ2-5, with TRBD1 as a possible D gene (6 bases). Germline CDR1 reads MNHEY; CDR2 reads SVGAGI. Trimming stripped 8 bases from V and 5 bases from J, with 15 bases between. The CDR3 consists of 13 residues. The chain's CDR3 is CASGDARGETQYF. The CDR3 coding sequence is TGTGCCAGCGGGGACGCTAGGGGGGAGACCCAGTACTTC.

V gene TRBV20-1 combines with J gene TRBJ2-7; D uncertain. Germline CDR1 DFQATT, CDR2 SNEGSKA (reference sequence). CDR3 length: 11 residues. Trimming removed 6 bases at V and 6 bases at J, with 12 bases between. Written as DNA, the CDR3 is TGCAGTGCGCCAACACCGGGCGAGCAGTACTTC. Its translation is CSAPTPGEQYF.

CDR3 in DNA: TGTGCCAGCAGCCCCGGGGTAGCGGGTTTAGGAGAGACCCAGTACTTC. Amino acid sequence: CASSPGVAGLGETQYF. The chain links TRBV7-3 to TRBJ2-5, with 7 nucleotides matching TRBD2. The CDR3 has 16 residues. V shed 5 bases and J 4 bases; nucleotides not matched to a gene: 13. CDR1 and CDR2 (germline): SGHTA, FQGTGA.

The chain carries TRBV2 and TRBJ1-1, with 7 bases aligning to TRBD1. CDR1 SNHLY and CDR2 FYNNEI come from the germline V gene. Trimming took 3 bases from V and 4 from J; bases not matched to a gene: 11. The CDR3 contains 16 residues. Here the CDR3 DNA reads TGTGCCAGCAGTGAGCGGGACAGCCGGGTTAGCACTGAAGCTTTCTTT. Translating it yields CASSERDSRVSTEAFF.

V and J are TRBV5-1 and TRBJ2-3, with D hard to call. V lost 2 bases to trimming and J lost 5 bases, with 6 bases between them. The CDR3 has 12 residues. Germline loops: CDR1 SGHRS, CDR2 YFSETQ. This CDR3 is CASSFSGDTQYF. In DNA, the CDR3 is TGCGCCAGCAGCTTTTCGGGAGATACGCAGTATTTT.

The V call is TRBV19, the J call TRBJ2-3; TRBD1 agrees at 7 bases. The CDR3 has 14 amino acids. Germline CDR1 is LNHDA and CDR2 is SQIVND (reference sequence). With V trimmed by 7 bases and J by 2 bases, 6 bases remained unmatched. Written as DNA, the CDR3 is TGTGCCAGTATGGAGGACAGGTTCACAGATACGCAGTATTTT. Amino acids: CASMEDRFTDTQYF.

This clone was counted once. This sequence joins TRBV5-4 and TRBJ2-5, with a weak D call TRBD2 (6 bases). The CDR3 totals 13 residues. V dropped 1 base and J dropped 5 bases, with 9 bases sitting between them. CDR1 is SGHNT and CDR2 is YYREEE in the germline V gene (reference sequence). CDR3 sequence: CASSLPGGETQYF. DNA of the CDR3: TGTGCCAGCAGCTTGCCTGGGGGGGAGACCCAGTACTTC.

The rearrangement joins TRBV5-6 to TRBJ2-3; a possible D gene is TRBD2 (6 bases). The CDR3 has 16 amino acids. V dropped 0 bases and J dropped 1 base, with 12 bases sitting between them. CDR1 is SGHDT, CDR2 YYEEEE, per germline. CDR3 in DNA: TGTGCCAGCAGCTTGGAAGGCGGGGATGGCACAGATACGCAGTATTTT. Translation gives CASSLEGGDGTDTQYF. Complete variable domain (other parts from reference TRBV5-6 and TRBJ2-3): DAGVTQSPTHLIKTRGQQVTLRCSPKSGHDTVSWYQQALGQGPQFIFQYYEEEERQRGNFPDRFSGHQFPNYSSELNVNALLLGDSALYLCASSLEGGDGTDTQYFGPGTRLTVL.

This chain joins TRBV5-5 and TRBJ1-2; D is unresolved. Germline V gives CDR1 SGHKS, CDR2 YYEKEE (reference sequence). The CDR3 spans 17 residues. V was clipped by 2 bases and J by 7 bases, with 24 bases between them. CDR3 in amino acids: CASSLMSSAEKSGGYTF. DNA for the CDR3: TGTGCCAGCAGCTTAATGTCGTCGGCCGAAAAATCGGGTGGCTACACCTTC.

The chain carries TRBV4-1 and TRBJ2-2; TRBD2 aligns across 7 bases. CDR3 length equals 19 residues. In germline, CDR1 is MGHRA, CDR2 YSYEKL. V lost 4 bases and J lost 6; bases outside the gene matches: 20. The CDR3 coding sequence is TGCGCCAGCAGCCGACCCAGAGGGTGGGAGGGGACTGTGGCCGGGGAGCTGTTTTTT. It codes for CASSRPRGWEGTVAGELFF.

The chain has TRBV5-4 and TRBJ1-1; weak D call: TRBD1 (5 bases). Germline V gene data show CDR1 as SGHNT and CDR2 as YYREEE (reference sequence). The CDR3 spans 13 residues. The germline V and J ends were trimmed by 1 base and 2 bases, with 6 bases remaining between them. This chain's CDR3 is CASSLRGNTEAFF. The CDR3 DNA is TGTGCCAGCAGCTTGAGGGGCAACACTGAAGCTTTCTTT.

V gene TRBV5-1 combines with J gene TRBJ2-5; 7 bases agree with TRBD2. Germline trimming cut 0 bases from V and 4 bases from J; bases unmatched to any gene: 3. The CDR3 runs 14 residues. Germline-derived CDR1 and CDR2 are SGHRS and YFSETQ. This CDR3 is CASSLVPGGETQYF. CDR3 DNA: TGCGCCAGCAGCTTGGTTCCGGGGGGAGAGACCCAGTACTTC.

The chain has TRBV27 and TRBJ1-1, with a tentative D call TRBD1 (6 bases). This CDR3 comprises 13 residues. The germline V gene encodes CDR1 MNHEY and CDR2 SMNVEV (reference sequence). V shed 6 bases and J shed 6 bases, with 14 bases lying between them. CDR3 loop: CASSPPGGAEAFF. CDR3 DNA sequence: TGTGCCAGCAGCCCCCCGGGGGGCGCTGAAGCTTTCTTT.

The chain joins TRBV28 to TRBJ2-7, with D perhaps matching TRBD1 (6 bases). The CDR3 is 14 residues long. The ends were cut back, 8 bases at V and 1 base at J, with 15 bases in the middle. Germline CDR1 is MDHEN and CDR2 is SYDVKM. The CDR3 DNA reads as TGTGCCAGCCAGGGGACCGGTGGTTCCTACGAGCAGTACTTC. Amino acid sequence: CASQGTGGSYEQYF.

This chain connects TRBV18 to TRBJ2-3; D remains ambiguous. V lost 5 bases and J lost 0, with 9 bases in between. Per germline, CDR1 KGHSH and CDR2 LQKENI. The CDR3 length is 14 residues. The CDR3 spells CASSRQTSTDTQYF. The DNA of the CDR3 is TGTGCCAGCTCAAGACAAACTAGCACAGATACGCAGTATTTT. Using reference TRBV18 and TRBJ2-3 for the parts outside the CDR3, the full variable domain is NAGVMQNPRHLVRRRGQEARLRCSPMKGHSHVYWYRQLPEEGLKFMVYLQKENIIDESGMPKERFSAEFPKEGPSILRIQQVVRGDSAAYFCASSRQTSTDTQYFGPGTRLTVL.